The 18 T cell receptor beta chains listed next were all sequenced from one sample in a study of naive and memory T cell subsets. General observations from the study: Especially in CD8 cells, naive repertoires contained a few larger clonotypes, possibly CD45RA-re-expressing memory cells.

An equimolar mix of two oligonucleotides served as the beta constant-region primer for TRBC1 and TRBC2. The ligated cDNA underwent four PCR rounds using SP2 and nested alpha and beta constant-region primers. MiXCR, run by TCRdb on the UMI-ligation and nested PCR reads, gives a single entry per CDR3 protein. The sample yields over 100,000 distinct CDR3 sequences, approximately 14% seen once. No antigen is known for these receptors. Material: naive CD8+ T cells from blood. Receptor source: a human donor in good health.

In its sample, this clonotype was seen a few times. The chain combines TRBV27 with TRBJ2-7; no firm D call. The germline V and J ends were trimmed by 0 bases and 0 bases, with 6 bases remaining between them. Germline CDR1 MNHEY, CDR2 SMNVEV (reference sequence). The CDR3 is 14 amino acids. The CDR3 reads CASSLSALSYEQYF. CDR3 nucleotides: TGTGCCAGCAGTTTATCGGCCCTCTCCTACGAGCAGTACTTC.

This clonotype was picked up a small number of times. The gene calls are TRBV7-3 and TRBJ2-1; D perhaps matches TRBD2 (5 bases). CDR3 length: 18 residues. Germline assignment: CDR1 SGHTA and CDR2 FQGTGA. Trimming took 2 bases from V and 5 from J, leaving 22 bases between them. Here the CDR3 reads CASSLSTIPGEADNEQFF. The CDR3 region has the DNA TGTGCCAGCAGCTTATCTACCATACCCGGGGAAGCGGACAATGAGCAGTTCTTC. Variable domain in full (rest from reference TRBV7-3 and TRBJ2-1): GAGVSQTPSNKVTEKGKYVELRCDPISGHTALYWYRQSLGQGPEFLIYFQGTGAADDSGLPNDRFFAVRPEGSVSTLKIQRTERGDSAVYLCASSLSTIPGEADNEQFFGPGTRLTVL.

The chain has TRBV6-6 and TRBJ2-6; 7 nucleotides match TRBD1. Trimming cost V 0 bases and J 0 bases; bases outside gene matches: 14. Germline V gives CDR1 MNHNY, CDR2 SVGAGI (reference sequence). The CDR3 has 21 residues. Here the CDR3 DNA reads TGTGCCAGCAGTTACTCCATGCCTGAAGGGGGCGCAACCTCTGGGGCCAACGTCCTGACTTTC. This codes for CASSYSMPEGGATSGANVLTF.

This clonotype was counted many times. The J gene is TRBJ2-3, the V gene TRBV10-2, with TRBD2 identical over 10 bases. J was trimmed by 4 bases and V by 7 bases; bases with no gene match: 11. The CDR3 length is 16 residues. From germline, CDR1 is WSHSY and CDR2 SAAADI. CDR3 region: CASIAYSGGSADTQYF. The CDR3 nucleotides are TGCGCCAGCATTGCCTATAGCGGGGGGTCCGCAGATACGCAGTATTTT.

The sample holds a few counts of this clonotype. The genes are TRBV27 and TRBJ2-3; D uncertain. The V end lost 2 bases, the J end lost 4 bases, and 16 bases lay between the germline ends. Per germline, CDR1 MNHEY and CDR2 SMNVEV (reference sequence). The CDR3 contains 16 residues. DNA of the CDR3: TGTGCCAGCAGTTTAGTGCCAGGAAACAGCCCAGATACGCAGTATTTT. It translates to CASSLVPGNSPDTQYF.

V is TRBV2 and J is TRBJ2-1, with a possible D match to TRBD1 (7 bases). This CDR3 is built from 14 residues. Deletions cut 7 bases from V and 3 bases from J, with 13 bases between. Germline V lookup: CDR1 SNHLY, CDR2 FYNNEI. The CDR3 coding sequence is TGTGCCAGCAACGGGGGACAGATCTACAATGAGCAGTTCTTC. Encoded protein: CASNGGQIYNEQFF.

In its sample, this clonotype was seen many times. CDR3 protein: CASSYDTNYGYTF. CDR3 nucleotide sequence: TGTGCCAGCAGCTACGACACGAACTATGGCTACACCTTC. This chain connects TRBV7-6 to TRBJ1-2, with D unclear. Trimming took off 4 bases at V and 2 bases at J, with 8 bases between the two ends. The germline gives CDR1 SGHVS, CDR2 FNYEAQ. This CDR3 has 13 residues. The whole variable domain, filled in from reference TRBV7-6 and TRBJ1-2, reads GAGVSQSPRYKVTKRGQDVALRCDPISGHVSLYWYRQALGQGPEFLTYFNYEAQQDKSGLPNDRFSAERPEGSISTLTIQRTEQRDSAMYRCASSYDTNYGYTFGSGTRLTVV.

The chain employs TRBV7-9 and TRBJ2-7; 7 nucleotides line up with TRBD2. CDR3 length equals 13 residues. The germline CDR1 and CDR2 sequences are SEHNR and FQNEAQ (reference sequence). V dropped 3 bases and J dropped 6; count of bases not matched to a gene: 5. The CDR3 is CASSFQSGGEQYF. In nucleotides, the CDR3 is TGTGCCAGCAGCTTCCAGTCGGGAGGCGAGCAGTACTTC.

This clonotype has only a few counts. The chain links TRBV12-3 or TRBV12-4 to TRBJ2-4, with no clear D. The CDR3 has 16 residues. V lost 0 bases and J 1 base, leaving 10 bases between the germline ends. This chain's CDR3 is CASSLARATAKNIQYF. Here the CDR3 DNA reads TGTGCCAGCAGTTTAGCTAGGGCTACGGCCAAAAACATTCAGTACTTC.

This clonotype was seen only a few times. The rearrangement joins TRBV20-1 to TRBJ2-1, with D tentatively TRBD2 (6 bases). This CDR3 has 14 residues. Per the germline V gene, CDR1 is DFQATT and CDR2 is SNEGSKA (reference sequence). V dropped 1 base and J dropped 7 bases, with 14 bases sitting between them. CDR3 sequence reads: CSARGVRGRNEQFF. In DNA, the CDR3 is TGCAGTGCTAGAGGTGTGCGGGGAAGAAATGAGCAGTTCTTC.

This clonotype came up many times. The V gene is TRBV29-1, the J gene TRBJ1-1; D gene ambiguous. This CDR3 comprises 13 residues. The germline V and J ends were trimmed by 4 bases and 6 bases, with 15 bases remaining between them. Per the germline V gene, CDR1 is SQVTM and CDR2 is ANQGSEA. CDR3 loop: CSVGPETSPEAFF. In DNA, the CDR3 is TGCAGCGTTGGGCCCGAGACATCTCCTGAAGCTTTCTTT. Looking up the rest from reference TRBV29-1 and TRBJ1-1 gives the full variable domain: SAVISQKPSRDICQRGTSLTIQCQVDSQVTMMFWYRQQPGQSLTLIATANQGSEATYESGFVIDKFPISRPNLTFSTLTVSNMSPEDSSIYLCSVGPETSPEAFFGQGTRLTVV.

This rearrangement joins TRBV12-3 or TRBV12-4 to TRBJ1-5; no reliable D call. The CDR3 is 13 amino acids. The germline V and J ends were trimmed by 6 bases and 9 bases, with 15 bases remaining between them. This CDR3 is CASSLTDEGPQHF. The CDR3 bases are TGTGCCAGCAGCCTCACCGATGAGGGGCCCCAGCATTTT.

This clonotype appeared a few times. The chain uses TRBV5-4 and TRBJ2-5, with 10 nucleotides matching TRBD2. Germline assignment: CDR1 SGHNT and CDR2 YYREEE (reference sequence). The CDR3 has 13 amino acids. J was trimmed by 4 bases and V by 4 bases; bases with no gene match: 1. This CDR3 reads CASSSGGGETQYF. For the CDR3, the DNA is TGTGCCAGCAGCAGCGGGGGGGGAGAGACCCAGTACTTC.

This clonotype came up many times. This sequence joins TRBV7-6 and TRBJ1-6; D is perhaps TRBD1 (5 bases). Trimming shortened V by 4 bases and J by 10 bases, and 14 bases separated the two germline ends. Germline V gene sequence: CDR1 SGHVS, CDR2 FNYEAQ. The CDR3 length is 14 residues. The CDR3: CASSSSGKESPLHF. The CDR3 DNA sequence: TGTGCCAGCAGCTCATCAGGGAAAGAATCACCCCTCCACTTT.

This clonotype was detected ten times or more. The chain recombines TRBV29-1 with TRBJ2-3; TRBD2 might be the D (6 bases). From germline, CDR1 is SQVTM and CDR2 ANQGSEA. Deletions cut 4 bases from V and 0 bases from J, with 11 bases between. This CDR3 has 14 amino acids. The CDR3 nucleotides read TGCAGCGTTGGAGCCGGGGGAAGCACAGATACGCAGTATTTT. This codes for CSVGAGGSTDTQYF.

This clonotype was found many times. The rearrangement links TRBV28 to TRBJ2-7; 12 bases are shared with TRBD2. Germline V gives CDR1 MDHEN, CDR2 SYDVKM. The J segment lost 0 bases and the V segment lost 5 bases, leaving 2 bases of the junction unmatched. The CDR3 is 15 residues long. In nucleotides, the CDR3 is TGTGCCAGCAGTCCGGGACTAGCGGGCTCCTACGAGCAGTACTTC. Protein: CASSPGLAGSYEQYF. Combining the CDR3 with reference TRBV28 and TRBJ2-7 gives the whole variable domain DVKVTQSSRYLVKRTGEKVFLECVQDMDHENMFWYRQDPGLGLRLIYFSYDVKMKEKGDIPEGYSVSREKKERFSLILESASTNQTSMYLCASSPGLAGSYEQYFGPGTRLTVT.

Only a few counts were recorded for this clonotype. The chain employs TRBV9 and TRBJ2-7, with D uncertain. Germline V gives CDR1 SGDLS, CDR2 YYNGEE. This CDR3 has 13 residues. V gave up 3 bases and J gave up 7 bases, with 14 bases separating them. Here the CDR3 DNA reads TGTGCCAGCAGCGGCCGGACCTCGAGGGAGCAGTACTTC. This encodes CASSGRTSREQYF.

At least ten counts were recorded for this clonotype. J is TRBJ1-4 and V is TRBV28; no definite D call. This CDR3 contains 11 residues. Trimming cost V 2 bases and J 5 bases, with 0 bases left between them. CDR1 and CDR2 from the germline V gene are MDHEN and SYDVKM. The CDR3 nucleotides read TGTGCCAGCAGTTTAAATGAAAAACTGTTTTTT. Its translation: CASSLNEKLFF.